The 5 T cell receptor beta chains in this list originate from one sample, sequenced in a study of cytomegalovirus exposure and HLA in healthy donors. Libraries were prepared by immunoSEQ multiplex PCR; TCRdb keeps only in-frame clonotypes and omits some of them. The table shows about 83,000 clones, with around 96% occurring only once. The source material was PBMCs. These TCRs come from a woman aged 18-30 years in good health and CMV-seronegative.

The chain employs TRBV2 and TRBJ2-5, with D maybe TRBD2 (7 bases). CDR1 and CDR2 (germline): SNHLY, FYNNEI. This CDR3 is 13 amino acids long. V gave up 7 bases and J gave up 4 bases, with 13 bases separating them. CDR3 residues: CASKGGGPETQYF. The CDR3 coding sequence is TGTGCCAGCAAGGGGGGAGGGCCAGAGACCCAGTACTTC.

This chain links TRBV28 with TRBJ2-3; TRBD2 aligns across 8 bases. The CDR3 sequence is 17 residues long. V trimming: 2 bases; J trimming: 1 base; junction bases outside the gene matches: 8. The germline V gene encodes CDR1 MDHEN and CDR2 SYDVKM. This CDR3 is CASSLLPGRVRTDTQYF. DNA for the CDR3: TGTGCCAGCAGTTTACTCCCCGGGAGGGTACGCACAGATACGCAGTATTTT. Filled out from reference TRBV28 and TRBJ2-3, the complete variable domain reads DVKVTQSSRYLVKRTGEKVFLECVQDMDHENMFWYRQDPGLGLRLIYFSYDVKMKEKGDIPEGYSVSREKKERFSLILESASTNQTSMYLCASSLLPGRVRTDTQYFGPGTRLTVL.

The rearrangement joins TRBV19 to TRBJ2-7; 7 bases map to TRBD2. The V and J ends lost 10 bases and 0 bases, in that order; junction bases with no gene match: 9. Germline lookup yields CDR1 LNHDA and CDR2 SQIVND (reference sequence). The CDR3 has 14 residues. As DNA, the CDR3 is TGTGCCACCCGGGAGGAAGGCGGCTCCTACGAGCAGTACTTC. Translation gives CATREEGGSYEQYF.

The chain joins TRBV30 to TRBJ2-2; unclear D gene. The CDR3 covers 14 residues. Trimming removed 2 bases from V and 7 bases from J, with 14 bases in between. The V gene's germline CDR1 is GTSNPN and CDR2 SVGIG (reference sequence). The CDR3 sequence: CAWSLASEIGELFF. Here the CDR3 DNA reads TGTGCCTGGAGTTTGGCTAGTGAAATCGGGGAGCTGTTTTTT.

This clone was detected a few times. The CDR3, as DNA: TGTGCCAGCAGTGCTGCGGGCCTGAACACCGGGGAGCTGTTTTTT. Residues: CASSAAGLNTGELFF. V usage is TRBV2 and J usage is TRBJ2-2, with D perhaps TRBD2 (5 bases). CDR3 length equals 15 residues. Trimming shortened V by 4 bases and J by 1 base, and 10 bases separated the two germline ends. Germline V gene data show CDR1 as SNHLY and CDR2 as FYNNEI.